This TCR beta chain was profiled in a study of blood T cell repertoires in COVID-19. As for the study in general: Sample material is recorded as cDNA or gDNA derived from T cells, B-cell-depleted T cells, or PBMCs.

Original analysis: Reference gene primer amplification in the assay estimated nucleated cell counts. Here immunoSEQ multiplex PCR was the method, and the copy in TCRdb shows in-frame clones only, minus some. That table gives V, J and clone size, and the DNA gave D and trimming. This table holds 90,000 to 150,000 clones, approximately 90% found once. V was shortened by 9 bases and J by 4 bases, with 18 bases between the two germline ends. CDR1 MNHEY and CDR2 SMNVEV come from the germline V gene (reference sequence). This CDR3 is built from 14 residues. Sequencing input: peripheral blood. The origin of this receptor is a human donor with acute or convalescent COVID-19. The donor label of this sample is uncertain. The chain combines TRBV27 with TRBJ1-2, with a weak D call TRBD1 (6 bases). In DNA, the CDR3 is TGTGCCAGTGCCGCGGGGGGCCCCAGCTATGGCTACACCTTC. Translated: CASAAGGPSYGYTF.